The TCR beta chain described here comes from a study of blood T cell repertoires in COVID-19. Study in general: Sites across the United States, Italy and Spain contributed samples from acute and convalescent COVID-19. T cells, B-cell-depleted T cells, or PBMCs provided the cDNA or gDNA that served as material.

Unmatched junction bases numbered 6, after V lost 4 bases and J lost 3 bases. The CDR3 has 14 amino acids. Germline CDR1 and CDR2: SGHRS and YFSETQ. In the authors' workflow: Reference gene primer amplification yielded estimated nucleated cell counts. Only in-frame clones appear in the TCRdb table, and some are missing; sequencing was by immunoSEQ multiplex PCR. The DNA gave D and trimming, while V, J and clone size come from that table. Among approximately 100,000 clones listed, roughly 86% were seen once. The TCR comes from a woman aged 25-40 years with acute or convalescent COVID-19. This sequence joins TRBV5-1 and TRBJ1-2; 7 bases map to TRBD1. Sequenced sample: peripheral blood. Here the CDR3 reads CASSPQGGDYGYTF. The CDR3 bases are TGCGCCAGCAGCCCTCAGGGGGGCGACTATGGCTACACCTTC.